Following are 9 T cell receptor beta chains from one sample sequenced in a study of T cells after yellow fever vaccination. A single record per CDR3 protein comes from TCRdb applying MiXCR to the 5' RACE reads. This table has 300,000 or so distinct CDR3 sequences, roughly 7.5% appearing once. The sample here was PBMCs, taken about 49 days after the first yellow fever vaccination. The source is a man younger than 35 who received the YFV17D yellow fever vaccine.

The chain is built from TRBV12-3 or TRBV12-4 and TRBJ1-6; the D gene is possibly TRBD1 (5 bases). Trimming took off 2 bases at V and 4 bases at J, with 15 bases between the two ends. There are 17 residues in the CDR3. In DNA form, the CDR3 reads TGTGCCAGCAGTTTAATCCACAGGCCGGATTATAATTCACCCCTCCACTTT. It encodes CASSLIHRPDYNSPLHF.

This chain connects TRBV6-5 to TRBJ2-1, with 12 bases lining up with TRBD2. J lost 4 bases, V lost 2 bases, and 3 bases had no gene match. Germline lookup yields CDR1 MNHEY and CDR2 SVGAGI. The CDR3 extends over 16 amino acids. The CDR3 bases are TGTGCCAGCAGTTACGCCCTAGCGGGGGGGTACAATGAGCAGTTCTTC. Translating gives CASSYALAGGYNEQFF.

V usage is TRBV20-1 and J usage is TRBJ2-3; D is uncertain. Deletions cut 3 bases from V and 5 bases from J, with 12 bases between. The CDR3 length is 13 residues. Germline V gene lookup returns CDR1 DFQATT and CDR2 SNEGSKA (reference sequence). The CDR3 DNA sequence: TGCAGTGCTAGCCTCCCGAACGGAGATACGCAGTATTTT. Amino acids: CSASLPNGDTQYF.

The chain couples TRBV7-6 to TRBJ2-1; 14 bases are a match to TRBD2. This CDR3 comprises 17 residues. Germline assignment: CDR1 SGHVS and CDR2 FNYEAQ. V was clipped by 7 bases and J by 5 bases; unmatched bases: 10. The CDR3 region is CASTNRLAGGENNEQFF. In DNA form, the CDR3 reads TGTGCCAGCACCAATCGACTAGCGGGGGGGGAAAACAATGAGCAGTTCTTC.

V is TRBV20-1 and J is TRBJ2-7; D gene uncertain. The CDR3 length is 11 residues. The V and J ends lost 6 bases and 2 bases respectively, with 8 bases between them. Germline CDR1 and CDR2: DFQATT and SNEGSKA (reference sequence). The CDR3 region has the DNA TGCAGTGCGCCGATGGCCTACGAGCAGTACGTC. Its protein is CSAPMAYEQYV.

The CDR3 sequence: CASSPDEGLVNEKLFF. The CDR3 nucleotides are TGTGCCAGCTCCCCTGACGAGGGGTTAGTTAATGAAAAACTGTTTTTT. The V gene is TRBV18, the J gene TRBJ1-4, with a weak D call TRBD1 (5 bases). The CDR3 spans 16 residues. The germline V and J ends were trimmed by 6 bases and 4 bases, with 18 bases remaining between them. Germline V lookup: CDR1 KGHSH, CDR2 LQKENI. The entire variable domain, with the rest obtained from reference TRBV18 and TRBJ1-4, is as follows: NAGVMQNPRHLVRRRGQEARLRCSPMKGHSHVYWYRQLPEEGLKFMVYLQKENIIDESGMPKERFSAEFPKEGPSILRIQQVVRGDSAAYFCASSPDEGLVNEKLFFGSGTQLSVL.

This clonotype was counted only a few times. The CDR3 sequence is CASRKRTGGVKTQYF. The CDR3 nucleotides are TGTGCCAGCAGAAAACGAACAGGGGGCGTAAAGACCCAGTACTTC. V and J are TRBV6-1 and TRBJ2-5; 9 positions match TRBD1. J lost 6 bases, V lost 6 bases, and 11 bases had no gene match. The germline V gene has CDR1 MNHNS and CDR2 SASEGT. This CDR3 spans 15 amino acids.

This chain links TRBV5-1 with TRBJ2-3, with 11 positions matching TRBD2. This CDR3 contains 14 residues. The V gene end was trimmed by 5 bases and the J gene end by 8 bases; junction bases not matched to a gene: 7. Germline V gives CDR1 SGHRS, CDR2 YFSETQ. In nucleotides, the CDR3 is TGCGCCAGCAGGCAACTAGCGGGGGAGGGTACGCAGTATTTT. Translation: CASRQLAGEGTQYF.

In DNA, the CDR3 is TGTGCCAGCAGGGACAGGGTTAATACGCAGTATTTT. As protein: CASRDRVNTQYF. This chain joins TRBV6-5 and TRBJ2-3, with 8 bases matching TRBD1. V shed 6 bases and J 7 bases; nucleotides not matched to a gene: 3. CDR1 and CDR2 (germline): MNHEY, SVGAGI. This CDR3 is built from 12 residues.